Listed below are T cell receptor beta chains from one sample, sequenced in a study of beta chain features in type 1 diabetes. The data were produced by immunoSEQ multiplex PCR, yet TCRdb's version contains in-frame clones alone and is incomplete. Among around 140,000 clones, approximately 10% were seen once, and the ten largest hold approximately 0.65%. The sequencing sample was made of central memory CD4+ T cells from blood. Receptors were obtained from a woman aged 40 to 50 in good health. The CDR3 runs from the conserved cysteine through the conserved F or W. Fields, in order: J gene, clone size, D gene, V gene, CDR3 DNA, CDR3 protein. D genes are given only for firm matches. Where a row states a size, it is once, few, many or the class of an expanded clone; other rows omit it.

j_call: TRBJ1-2
clone_size: many
d_call: TRBD1
v_call: TRBV11-2
cdr3_nt: TGTGCCAGCAGCTCCCTTAGCGAGAGAAGGGGGCCTACCACCTTC
cdr3_aa: CASSSLSERRGPTTF

j_call: TRBJ2-7
clone_size: .
d_call: TRBD2
v_call: TRBV11-2
cdr3_nt: TGTGCCAGCAGCTCCGATGGGGGGGGGATGGACGAGCAGTACTTC
cdr3_aa: CASSSDGGGMDEQYF

j_call: TRBJ2-7
clone_size: many
d_call: TRBD1
v_call: TRBV19
cdr3_nt: TGTGCCAGTAGGGGACAGGGCTACGAGCAGTACTTC
cdr3_aa: CASRGQGYEQYF

j_call: TRBJ2-5
clone_size: few
d_call: .
v_call: TRBV7-6
cdr3_nt: TGTGCCAGCACCCCGAGGGAAGGAGCAGAGACCCAGTACTTC
cdr3_aa: CASTPREGAETQYF

j_call: TRBJ1-2
clone_size: few
d_call: TRBD1
v_call: TRBV7-8
cdr3_nt: TGTGCCAGCAGCGTTACAGGGGATAACTATGGCTACACCTTC
cdr3_aa: CASSVTGDNYGYTF

j_call: TRBJ1-2
clone_size: few
d_call: .
v_call: TRBV11-2
cdr3_nt: TGTGCCAGCAGCTTAGATCCCCAGTTCGGCTACACCTTC
cdr3_aa: CASSLDPQFGYTF

j_call: TRBJ2-3
clone_size: few
d_call: TRBD2
v_call: TRBV4-2
cdr3_nt: TGTGCCAGCAGCCGCCAGCGGGGGGACACAGATACGCAGTATTTT
cdr3_aa: CASSRQRGDTDTQYF

j_call: TRBJ2-7
clone_size: few
d_call: TRBD1
v_call: TRBV7-9
cdr3_nt: TGTGCCAGCAGCTTCGACAGGGGGCAGTACTTC
cdr3_aa: CASSFDRGQYF

j_call: TRBJ1-1
clone_size: few
d_call: .
v_call: TRBV7-2
cdr3_nt: TGTGCCAGCAGCCCGGGGGGGATGAACACTGAAGCTTTCTTT
cdr3_aa: CASSPGGMNTEAFF

j_call: TRBJ2-1
clone_size: many
d_call: TRBD2
v_call: TRBV7-2
cdr3_nt: TGTGCCAGCAGAATAGGGGGACTAGCGGGGGTCAATGAGCAGTTCTTC
cdr3_aa: CASRIGGLAGVNEQFF

j_call: TRBJ1-1
clone_size: few
d_call: .
v_call: TRBV4-2
cdr3_nt: TGTGCCAGCAGCCAAGACTCGGGGAAGAACACTGAAGCTTTCTTT
cdr3_aa: CASSQDSGKNTEAFF

j_call: TRBJ2-3
clone_size: many
d_call: .
v_call: TRBV14
cdr3_nt: TGTGCCAGCAGCTGGAGGAGACAGGCGACAGATACGCAGTATTTT
cdr3_aa: CASSWRRQATDTQYF

j_call: TRBJ1-1
clone_size: few
d_call: .
v_call: TRBV4-2
cdr3_nt: TGTGCCAGCAGCCGGACGGGGGGGGATACGACTGAAGCTTTCTTT
cdr3_aa: CASSRTGGDTTEAFF

j_call: TRBJ2-3
clone_size: .
d_call: .
v_call: TRBV7-2
cdr3_nt: TGTGCCAGCAGCGCCGACAGGCCCCGAGACACAGATACGCAGTATTTT
cdr3_aa: CASSADRPRDTDTQYF

j_call: TRBJ2-1
clone_size: .
d_call: TRBD2
v_call: TRBV28
cdr3_nt: TGTGCCAGCAGCGGAAAGGGACTAGCGGGGGGGCGATTTGATGAGCAGTTCTTC
cdr3_aa: CASSGKGLAGGRFDEQFF

j_call: TRBJ2-7
clone_size: .
d_call: TRBD1
v_call: TRBV11-2
cdr3_nt: TGTGCCAGCACAGACAGGGGTCGGGGCGAGCAGTACTTC
cdr3_aa: CASTDRGRGEQYF

j_call: TRBJ1-1
clone_size: .
d_call: .
v_call: TRBV7-9
cdr3_nt: TGTGCCAGCAGCTCCCCCAAGTCCAAGCGGCCCGGGGCTTTCTTT
cdr3_aa: CASSSPKSKRPGAFF

j_call: TRBJ1-6
clone_size: .
d_call: .
v_call: TRBV5-5
cdr3_nt: TGTGCCAGCAGCCCGAGGGCCATTAATTCACCCCTCCACTTT
cdr3_aa: CASSPRAINSPLHF

j_call: TRBJ2-7
clone_size: many
d_call: TRBD2
v_call: TRBV6-6
cdr3_nt: TGTGCCAGCAGCGAGACTAGCGGGGGATCATACGAGCAGTACTTC
cdr3_aa: CASSETSGGSYEQYF

j_call: TRBJ2-2
clone_size: once
d_call: TRBD1
v_call: TRBV5-1
cdr3_nt: TGCGCCAGCAGCTTGGCCCCAGGGGGAGCCGGGGAGCTGTTTTTT
cdr3_aa: CASSLAPGGAGELFF

j_call: TRBJ1-6
clone_size: few
d_call: TRBD1
v_call: TRBV6-5
cdr3_nt: TGTGCCAGCAGTTACTCTGCAGGGGGTGGCTCACCCCTCCACTTT
cdr3_aa: CASSYSAGGGSPLHF

j_call: TRBJ2-3
clone_size: .
d_call: .
v_call: TRBV27
cdr3_nt: TGTGCCAGCAGTTTAGCGCTAGGAGGCACAGATACGCAGTATTTT
cdr3_aa: CASSLALGGTDTQYF

j_call: TRBJ2-1
clone_size: many
d_call: TRBD1
v_call: TRBV19
cdr3_nt: TGTGCCAGTAGTATATCTCGGGACAGGTCCGGTGAGCAGTTCTTC
cdr3_aa: CASSISRDRSGEQFF

j_call: TRBJ1-6
clone_size: few
d_call: TRBD1
v_call: TRBV15
cdr3_nt: TGTGCCACCAGCAGAGATAGCTCAAACAGGGGAAATTCACCCCTCCACTTT
cdr3_aa: CATSRDSSNRGNSPLHF

j_call: TRBJ2-7
clone_size: many
d_call: TRBD2
v_call: TRBV29-1
cdr3_nt: TGCAGCGTTGAACGGGGGGGATACGAGCAGTACTTC
cdr3_aa: CSVERGGYEQYF

j_call: TRBJ2-3
clone_size: few
d_call: .
v_call: TRBV7-2
cdr3_nt: TGTGCCAGCAGCTTACGATCAGTGGCGGTCACAGATACGCAGTATTTT
cdr3_aa: CASSLRSVAVTDTQYF

j_call: TRBJ2-7
clone_size: few
d_call: TRBD2
v_call: TRBV11-2
cdr3_nt: TGTGCCAGCAGCTCGCCGGCTAGCGGGGTATTGGAGCAGTACTTC
cdr3_aa: CASSSPASGVLEQYF

j_call: TRBJ2-5
clone_size: .
d_call: TRBD2
v_call: TRBV7-2
cdr3_nt: TGTGCCAGCAGCTTAGCGGGGAGGGCGGGGGGCCTGGTGGAGACCCAGTACTTC
cdr3_aa: CASSLAGRAGGLVETQYF

j_call: TRBJ1-5
clone_size: .
d_call: .
v_call: TRBV7-9
cdr3_nt: TGTGCCAGCAGCTTAGCTGGGACTGGCAATCAGCCCCAGCATTTT
cdr3_aa: CASSLAGTGNQPQHF

j_call: TRBJ2-7
clone_size: .
d_call: TRBD1
v_call: TRBV4-1
cdr3_nt: TGCGCCAGCAGCCAAGAGGGGACAGGTGGCTACGAGCAGTACTTC
cdr3_aa: CASSQEGTGGYEQYF

j_call: TRBJ1-1
clone_size: .
d_call: .
v_call: TRBV5-6
cdr3_nt: TGTGCCAGCAGCTTGATTGGTCAGGGAGGATCTGAAGCTTTCTTT
cdr3_aa: CASSLIGQGGSEAFF

j_call: TRBJ2-7
clone_size: .
d_call: TRBD1
v_call: TRBV29-1
cdr3_nt: TGCAGCGTTGAGGGACAGGGGTTCTACGAGCAGTACTTC
cdr3_aa: CSVEGQGFYEQYF

j_call: TRBJ2-3
clone_size: many
d_call: TRBD2
v_call: TRBV7-2
cdr3_nt: TGTGCCAGCAGCTTGCCTCCCTTAGCGGGGGGCGGGACAGATACGCAGTATTTT
cdr3_aa: CASSLPPLAGGGTDTQYF

j_call: TRBJ2-1
clone_size: few
d_call: TRBD2
v_call: TRBV6-6
cdr3_nt: TGTGCCAGCGGAGGACTAGCGGGGGTTGAGCAGTTCTTC
cdr3_aa: CASGGLAGVEQFF

j_call: TRBJ2-4
clone_size: many
d_call: .
v_call: TRBV7-2
cdr3_nt: TGTGCCAGCACCAGTTCCCACATTCAGTACTTC
cdr3_aa: CASTSSHIQYF

j_call: TRBJ2-7
clone_size: .
d_call: TRBD1
v_call: TRBV12-5
cdr3_nt: TGTGCTAGTTCAGGGGGCTACGAGCAGTACTTC
cdr3_aa: CASSGGYEQYF

j_call: TRBJ2-7
clone_size: .
d_call: .
v_call: TRBV29-1
cdr3_nt: TGCAGCGTTACGTCCAGTTCCTACGAGCAGTACTTC
cdr3_aa: CSVTSSSYEQYF

j_call: TRBJ1-1
clone_size: .
d_call: .
v_call: TRBV6-1
cdr3_nt: TGTGCCAGCCAGACTGGGGCAGGCACTGAAGCTTTCTTT
cdr3_aa: CASQTGAGTEAFF

j_call: TRBJ1-1
clone_size: .
d_call: .
v_call: TRBV25-1
cdr3_nt: TGTGCCAGCAGTGAATTTACCCTCGGCACTGAAGCTTTCTTT
cdr3_aa: CASSEFTLGTEAFF

j_call: TRBJ1-1
clone_size: .
d_call: .
v_call: TRBV6-5
cdr3_nt: TGTGCCAGCAGTTATTTCATGTACACTGAAGCTTTCTTT
cdr3_aa: CASSYFMYTEAFF

j_call: TRBJ2-2
clone_size: .
d_call: TRBD1
v_call: TRBV11-2
cdr3_nt: TGCGCCAGCAGCCAAGATGGGACAGGGTACACCGGGGAGCTGTTTTTT
cdr3_aa: CASSQDGTGYTGELFF

j_call: TRBJ2-3
clone_size: .
d_call: TRBD2
v_call: TRBV5-4
cdr3_nt: TGTGCCAGCAGCCCCGGGACTAGCGGGGGGCAGGATACGCAGTATTTT
cdr3_aa: CASSPGTSGGQDTQYF

j_call: TRBJ2-1
clone_size: .
d_call: .
v_call: TRBV21-1
cdr3_nt: TGTGCCAGCAGCAAAGGGCGCGACAGGGCCCCCTACAATGAGCAGTTCTTC
cdr3_aa: CASSKGRDRAPYNEQFF

j_call: TRBJ2-5
clone_size: few
d_call: TRBD2
v_call: TRBV2
cdr3_nt: TGTGCCAGCAGACGGAACGGGGGGGCCGGCGAGACCCAGTACTTC
cdr3_aa: CASRRNGGAGETQYF

j_call: TRBJ1-1
clone_size: .
d_call: .
v_call: TRBV5-6
cdr3_nt: TGTGCCAGCACTCCCGGGGGGGTTGGCACTGAAGCTTTCTTT
cdr3_aa: CASTPGGVGTEAFF

j_call: TRBJ1-4
clone_size: .
d_call: TRBD1
v_call: TRBV18
cdr3_nt: TGTGCCAGCTCGTTTGACAGGGCCACTAATGAAAAACTGTTTTTT
cdr3_aa: CASSFDRATNEKLFF

j_call: TRBJ1-5
clone_size: .
d_call: .
v_call: TRBV4-3
cdr3_nt: TGCGCCAGCAGCCAAGAGTCAGGGGTAGGGCAGCCCCAGCATTTT
cdr3_aa: CASSQESGVGQPQHF